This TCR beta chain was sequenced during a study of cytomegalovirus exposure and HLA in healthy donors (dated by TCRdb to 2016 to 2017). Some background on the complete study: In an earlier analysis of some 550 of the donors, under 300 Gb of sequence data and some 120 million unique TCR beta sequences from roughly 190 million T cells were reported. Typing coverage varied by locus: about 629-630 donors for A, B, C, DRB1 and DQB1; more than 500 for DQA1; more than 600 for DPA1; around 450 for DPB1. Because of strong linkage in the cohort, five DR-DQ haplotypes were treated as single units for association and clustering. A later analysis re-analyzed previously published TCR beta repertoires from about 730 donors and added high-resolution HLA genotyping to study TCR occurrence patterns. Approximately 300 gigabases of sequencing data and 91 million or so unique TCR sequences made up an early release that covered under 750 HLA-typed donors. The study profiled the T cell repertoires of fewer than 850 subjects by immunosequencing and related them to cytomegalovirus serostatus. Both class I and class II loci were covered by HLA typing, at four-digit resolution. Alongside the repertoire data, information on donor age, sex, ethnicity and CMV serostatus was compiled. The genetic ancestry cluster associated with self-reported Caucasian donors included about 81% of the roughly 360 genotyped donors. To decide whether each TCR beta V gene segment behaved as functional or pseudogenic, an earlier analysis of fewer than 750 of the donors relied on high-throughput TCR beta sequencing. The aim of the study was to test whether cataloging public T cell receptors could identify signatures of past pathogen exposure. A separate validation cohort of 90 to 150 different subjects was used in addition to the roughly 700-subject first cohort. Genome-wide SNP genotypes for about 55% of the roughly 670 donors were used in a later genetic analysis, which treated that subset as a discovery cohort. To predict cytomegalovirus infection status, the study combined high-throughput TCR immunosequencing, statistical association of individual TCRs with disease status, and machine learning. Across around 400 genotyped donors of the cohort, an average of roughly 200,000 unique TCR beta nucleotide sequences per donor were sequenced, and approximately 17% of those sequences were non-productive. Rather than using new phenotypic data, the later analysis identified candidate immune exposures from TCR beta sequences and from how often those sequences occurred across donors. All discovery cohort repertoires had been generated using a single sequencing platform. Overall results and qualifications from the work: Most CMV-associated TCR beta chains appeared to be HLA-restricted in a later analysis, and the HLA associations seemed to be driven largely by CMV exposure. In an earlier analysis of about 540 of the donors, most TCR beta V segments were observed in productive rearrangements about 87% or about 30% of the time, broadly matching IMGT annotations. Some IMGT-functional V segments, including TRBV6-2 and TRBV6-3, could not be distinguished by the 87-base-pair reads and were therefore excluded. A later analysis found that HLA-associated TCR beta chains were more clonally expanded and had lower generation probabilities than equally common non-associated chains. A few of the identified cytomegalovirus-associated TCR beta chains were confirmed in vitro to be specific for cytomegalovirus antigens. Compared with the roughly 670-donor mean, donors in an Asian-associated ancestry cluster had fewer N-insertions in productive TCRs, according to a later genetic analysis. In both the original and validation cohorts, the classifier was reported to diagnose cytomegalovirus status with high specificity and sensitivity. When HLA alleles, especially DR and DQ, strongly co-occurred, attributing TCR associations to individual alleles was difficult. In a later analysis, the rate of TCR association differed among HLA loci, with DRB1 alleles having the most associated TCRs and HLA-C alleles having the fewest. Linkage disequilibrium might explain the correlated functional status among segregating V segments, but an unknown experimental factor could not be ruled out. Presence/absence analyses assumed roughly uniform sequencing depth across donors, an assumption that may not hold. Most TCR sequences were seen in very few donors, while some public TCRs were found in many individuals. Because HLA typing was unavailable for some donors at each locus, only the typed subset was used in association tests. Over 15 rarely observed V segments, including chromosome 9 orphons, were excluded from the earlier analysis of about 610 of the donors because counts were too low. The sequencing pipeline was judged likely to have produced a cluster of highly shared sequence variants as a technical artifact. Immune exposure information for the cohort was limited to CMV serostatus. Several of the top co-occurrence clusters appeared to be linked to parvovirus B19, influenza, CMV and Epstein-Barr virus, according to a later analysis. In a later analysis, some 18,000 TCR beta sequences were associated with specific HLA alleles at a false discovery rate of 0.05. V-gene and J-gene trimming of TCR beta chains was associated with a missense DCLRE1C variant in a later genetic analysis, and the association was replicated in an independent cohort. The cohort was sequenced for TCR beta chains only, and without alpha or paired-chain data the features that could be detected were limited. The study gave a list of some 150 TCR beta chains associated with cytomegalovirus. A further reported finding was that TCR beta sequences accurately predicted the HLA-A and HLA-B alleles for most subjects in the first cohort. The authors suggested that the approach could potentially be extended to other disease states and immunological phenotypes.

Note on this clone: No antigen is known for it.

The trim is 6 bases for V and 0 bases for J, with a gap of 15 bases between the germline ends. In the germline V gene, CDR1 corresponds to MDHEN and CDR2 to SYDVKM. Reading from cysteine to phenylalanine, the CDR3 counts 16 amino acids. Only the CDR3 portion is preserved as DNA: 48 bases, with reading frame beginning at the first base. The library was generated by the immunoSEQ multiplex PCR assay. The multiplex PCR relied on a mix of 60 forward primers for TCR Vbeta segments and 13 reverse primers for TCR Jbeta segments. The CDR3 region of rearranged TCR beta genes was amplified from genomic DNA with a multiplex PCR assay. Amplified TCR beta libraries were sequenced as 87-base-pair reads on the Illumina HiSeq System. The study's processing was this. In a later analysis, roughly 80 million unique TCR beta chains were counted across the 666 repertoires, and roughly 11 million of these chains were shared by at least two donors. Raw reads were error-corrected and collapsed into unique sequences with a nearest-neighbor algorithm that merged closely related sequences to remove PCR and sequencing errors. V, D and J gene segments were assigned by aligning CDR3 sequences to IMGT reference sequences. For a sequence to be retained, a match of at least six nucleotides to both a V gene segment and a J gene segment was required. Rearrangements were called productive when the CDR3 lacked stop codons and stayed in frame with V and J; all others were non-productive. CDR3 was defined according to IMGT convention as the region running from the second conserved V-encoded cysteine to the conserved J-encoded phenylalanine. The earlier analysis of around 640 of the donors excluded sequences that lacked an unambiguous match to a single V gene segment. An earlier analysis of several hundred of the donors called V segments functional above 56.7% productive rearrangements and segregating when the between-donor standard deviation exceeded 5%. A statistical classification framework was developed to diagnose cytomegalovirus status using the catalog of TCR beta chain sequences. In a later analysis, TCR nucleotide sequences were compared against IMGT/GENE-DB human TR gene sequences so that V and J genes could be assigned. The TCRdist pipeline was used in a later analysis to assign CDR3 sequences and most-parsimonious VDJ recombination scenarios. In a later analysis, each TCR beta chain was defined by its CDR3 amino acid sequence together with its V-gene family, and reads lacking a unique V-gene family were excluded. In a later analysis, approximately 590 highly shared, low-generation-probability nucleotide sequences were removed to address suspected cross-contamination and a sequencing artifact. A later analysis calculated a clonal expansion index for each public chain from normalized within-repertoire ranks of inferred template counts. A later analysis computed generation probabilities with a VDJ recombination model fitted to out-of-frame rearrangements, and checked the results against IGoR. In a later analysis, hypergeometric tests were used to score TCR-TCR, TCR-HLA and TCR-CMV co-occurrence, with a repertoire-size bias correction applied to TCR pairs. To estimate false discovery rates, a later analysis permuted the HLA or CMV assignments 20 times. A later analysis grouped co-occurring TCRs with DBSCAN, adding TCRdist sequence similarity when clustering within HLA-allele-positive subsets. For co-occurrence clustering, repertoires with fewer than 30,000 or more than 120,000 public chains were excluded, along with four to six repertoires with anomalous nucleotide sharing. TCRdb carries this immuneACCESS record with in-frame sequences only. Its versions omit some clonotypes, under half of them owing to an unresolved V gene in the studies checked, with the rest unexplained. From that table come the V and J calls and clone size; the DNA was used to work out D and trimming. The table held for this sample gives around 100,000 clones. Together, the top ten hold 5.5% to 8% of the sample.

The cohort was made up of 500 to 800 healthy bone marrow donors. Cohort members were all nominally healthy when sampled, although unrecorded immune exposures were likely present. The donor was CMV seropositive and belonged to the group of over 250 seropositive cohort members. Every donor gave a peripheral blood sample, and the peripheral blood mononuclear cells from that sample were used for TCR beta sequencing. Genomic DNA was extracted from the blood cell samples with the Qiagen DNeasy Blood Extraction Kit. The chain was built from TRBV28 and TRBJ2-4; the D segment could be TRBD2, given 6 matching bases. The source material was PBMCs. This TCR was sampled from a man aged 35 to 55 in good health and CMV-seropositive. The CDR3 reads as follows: CASSPPGALAKNIQYF. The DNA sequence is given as TGTGCCAGCAGCCCACCGGGAGCGCTAGCCAAAAACATTCAGTACTTC.